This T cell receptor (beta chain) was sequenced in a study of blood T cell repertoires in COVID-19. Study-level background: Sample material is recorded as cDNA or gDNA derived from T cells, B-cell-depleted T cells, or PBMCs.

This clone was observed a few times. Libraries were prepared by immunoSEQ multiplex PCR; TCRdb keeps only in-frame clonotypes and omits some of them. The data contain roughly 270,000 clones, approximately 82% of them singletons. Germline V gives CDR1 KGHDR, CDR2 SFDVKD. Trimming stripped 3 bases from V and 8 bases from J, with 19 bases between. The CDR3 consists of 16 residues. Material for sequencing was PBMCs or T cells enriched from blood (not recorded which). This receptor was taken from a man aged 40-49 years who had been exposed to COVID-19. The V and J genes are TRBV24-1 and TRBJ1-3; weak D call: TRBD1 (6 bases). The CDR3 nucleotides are TGTGCCACCAGTGATACGGTACGGGGGGCCGGAGACACCATATATTTT. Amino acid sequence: CATSDTVRGAGDTIYF.